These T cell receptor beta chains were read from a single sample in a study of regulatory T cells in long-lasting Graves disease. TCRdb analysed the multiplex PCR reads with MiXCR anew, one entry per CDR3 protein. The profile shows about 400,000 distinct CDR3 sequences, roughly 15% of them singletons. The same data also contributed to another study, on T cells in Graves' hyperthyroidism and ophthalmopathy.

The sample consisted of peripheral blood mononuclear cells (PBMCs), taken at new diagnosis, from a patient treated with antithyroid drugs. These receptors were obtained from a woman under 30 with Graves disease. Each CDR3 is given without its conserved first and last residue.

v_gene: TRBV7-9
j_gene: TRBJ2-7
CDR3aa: ASSFRAVGEQY

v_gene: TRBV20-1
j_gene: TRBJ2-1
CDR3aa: SARDYLLTSGRSNEQF

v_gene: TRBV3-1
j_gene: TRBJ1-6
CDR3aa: ASSQGRGIDDNSPLH

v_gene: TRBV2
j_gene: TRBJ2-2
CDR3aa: ASQEVAGVTGELF

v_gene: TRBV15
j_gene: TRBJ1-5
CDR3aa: ATSRDCSQPQH

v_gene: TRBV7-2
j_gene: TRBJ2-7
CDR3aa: ASMGHSNYEQY

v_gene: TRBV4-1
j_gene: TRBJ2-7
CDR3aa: ASSHPPGGRYEQY

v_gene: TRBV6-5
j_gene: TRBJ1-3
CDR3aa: ASSLHGPSGNTIY

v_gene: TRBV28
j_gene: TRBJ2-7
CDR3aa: ASRPRGGSDSYEQY

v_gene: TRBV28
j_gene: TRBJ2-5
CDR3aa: ASSARSDEPQETQY

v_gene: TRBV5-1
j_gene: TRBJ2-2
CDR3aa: ASRGNLANTGELF

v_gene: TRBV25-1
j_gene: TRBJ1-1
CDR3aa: ASIDRAFTEAF

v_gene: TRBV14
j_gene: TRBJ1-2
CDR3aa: ASSPTSGARDGYT

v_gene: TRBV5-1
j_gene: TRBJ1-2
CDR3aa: ASSSEGQEVGYT

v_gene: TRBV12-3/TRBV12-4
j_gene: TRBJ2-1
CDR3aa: ASSLGLGGKGYNEQF

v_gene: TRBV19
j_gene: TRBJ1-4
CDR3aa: ASSIPGRNNEKLF

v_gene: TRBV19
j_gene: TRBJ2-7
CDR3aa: ASKSDRGHAEQY

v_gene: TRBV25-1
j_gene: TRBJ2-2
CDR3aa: ATSLNRDSYTGELF

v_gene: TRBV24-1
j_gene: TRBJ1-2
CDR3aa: ATSDGTTGGHGYT

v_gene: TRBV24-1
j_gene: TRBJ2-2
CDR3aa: ATLRRGGVQDTGELF